Detailed here is one TCR beta chain. The antigen is not known. With 4 bases removed from V and 4 bases from J, the gap between germline ends came to 15 bases. CDR1 and CDR2 from the germline V gene are MNHNS and SASEGT. The CDR3 spans 15 residues. The sample belongs to a study of a mutant IDH1 vaccine in newly diagnosed glioma. The repertoire was sequenced with immunoSEQ multiplex PCR; TCRdb's copy has only in-frame clones and lacks some. The sample has fewer than 35,000 clones, 78% seen once. General study results and limits: Of the patients, 93.3% had vaccine-induced immune responses. Pseudoprogression appeared unlinked to shifts in leading peripheral T cell clonotypes.

Time point indicated: week 35, safety follow-up. Every single dose of the vaccine, 300 ug of mutant IDH1 20-mer peptide, came with topical imiquimod. The chain employs TRBV6-1 and TRBJ2-3, with D perhaps being TRBD1 or TRBD2 (5 bases each). The receptor was derived from a woman aged 40 to 50 with glioma. The sequencing used PBMCs, collected from a glioma patient whose treatment included an IDH1 peptide vaccine. This CDR3 reads CASSADSKRADTQYF. The DNA of the CDR3 is TGTGCCAGCAGTGCTGACAGTAAGAGGGCAGATACGCAGTATTTT.